This T cell receptor beta chain appears in the sequencing data of a study of T cells in localized non-small cell lung cancer. Study results and limitations: Overall survival was longer when the density of T cells in the blood was higher. Measurement of T cell clonality placed uninvolved adjacent lung highest, above the level in tumor. A median of approximately 50 clones ranked among the top 100 in tumor appeared in adjacent lung. The study sequenced only one region of the tumor. As a result, intratumor heterogeneity could not be excluded and remains possible.

This CDR3 comprises 14 residues. The germline V gene has CDR1 SGHVS and CDR2 FNYEAQ. V was trimmed by 1 base and J by 9 bases, leaving 13 bases between them. Profiled with immunoSEQ multiplex PCR; TCRdb holds only in-frame clones, not every one. The sample has 65,000 or so clones; roughly 79% are singletons. Concerning this clone itself: What it binds is not known.

This sequence was found in a man aged 40 to 75 with stage II lung adenocarcinoma. The chain has TRBV7-6 and TRBJ2-1; D may be TRBD1 or TRBD2 (5 bases each). The material sequenced was PBMCs, taken before any cancer treatment. CDR3 sequence (DNA): TGTGCCAGCAGCTTAGTGGGGGAATACGGTGAGCAGTTCTTC. This codes for CASSLVGEYGEQFF.